This T cell receptor beta chain comes out of a study of somatic mutations in cytotoxic T cells in rheumatoid arthritis. On the study more broadly: A roughly 30 ml EDTA sample of patient blood was drawn right after diagnosis, before any treatment. Study outcomes and limitations: Age was associated with higher CD8+ clonality in rheumatoid arthritis patients, not in healthy controls. Among approximately 60 patients, about 8 showed a largest CD8+ clone that surpassed 20% of CD8+ cells.

Looked up from germline, CDR1 is SNHLY and CDR2 is FYNNEI. CDR3 length equals 14 residues. V dropped 7 bases and J dropped 5; count of bases not matched to a gene: 6. Measured with immunoSEQ multiplex PCR; TCRdb has only the in-frame clones, and not every one. Among fewer than 20,000 clones listed, roughly four fifths were seen once. Remarks on this clone: The antigen is unknown.

The chain combines TRBV2 with TRBJ2-5; 11 bases agree with TRBD2. The source is a woman aged 50 to 65 with rheumatoid arthritis. Specimen: CD8+ T cells sorted from blood. CDR3: CASNVAGGWETQYF. The CDR3 nucleotides are TGTGCCAGCAATGTAGCGGGAGGGTGGGAGACCCAGTACTTC.